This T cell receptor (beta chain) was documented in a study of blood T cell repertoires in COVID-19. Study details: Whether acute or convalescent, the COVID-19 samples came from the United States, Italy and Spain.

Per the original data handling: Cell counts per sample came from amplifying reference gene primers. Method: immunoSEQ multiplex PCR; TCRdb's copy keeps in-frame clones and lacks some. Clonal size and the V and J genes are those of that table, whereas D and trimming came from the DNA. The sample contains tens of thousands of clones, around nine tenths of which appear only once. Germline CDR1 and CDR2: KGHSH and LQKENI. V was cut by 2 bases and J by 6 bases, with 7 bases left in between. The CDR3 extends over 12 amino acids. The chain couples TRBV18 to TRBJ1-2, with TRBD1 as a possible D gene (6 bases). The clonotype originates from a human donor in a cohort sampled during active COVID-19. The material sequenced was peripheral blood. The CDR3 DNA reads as TGTGCCAGCTCACCAAAGGGGGATGGCTACACCTTC. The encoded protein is CASSPKGDGYTF. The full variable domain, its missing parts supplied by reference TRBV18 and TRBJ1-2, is NAGVMQNPRHLVRRRGQEARLRCSPMKGHSHVYWYRQLPEEGLKFMVYLQKENIIDESGMPKERFSAEFPKEGPSILRIQQVVRGDSAAYFCASSPKGDGYTFGSGTRLTVV.